These T cell receptor beta chains were read from a single sample in a study of blood T cell repertoires in COVID-19. TCRdb's copy holds only in-frame clones and misses some; the assay was immunoSEQ multiplex PCR. Found here are roughly 500,000 clones, roughly 89% of them singletons; the top ten hold roughly 0.84%. The sample comprised peripheral blood. The receptors were gathered from a man between 18 and 35 years old with COVID-19, enrolled during active disease. Each CDR3 is given with its conserved first and last residue. Fields, in order: V gene, clone size, J gene, CDR3 protein. A clone size is listed for some rows: how often the clone was seen (once, few, many), or a class if it is expanded.

v_call: TRBV14; clone_size: .; j_call: TRBJ2-2; cdr3_aa: CASRGQLPGELFF
v_call: TRBV19; clone_size: .; j_call: TRBJ2-5; cdr3_aa: CASSIGPGWGSRETQYF
v_call: TRBV11-2; clone_size: .; j_call: TRBJ2-3; cdr3_aa: CASSLSAGSTDTQYF
v_call: TRBV30; clone_size: .; j_call: TRBJ2-3; cdr3_aa: CAWNSGEGPADTQYF
v_call: TRBV5-4; clone_size: once; j_call: TRBJ2-5; cdr3_aa: CASSLRQGAGETQYF
v_call: TRBV27; clone_size: .; j_call: TRBJ2-3; cdr3_aa: CASRITRAEGQYF
v_call: TRBV7-8; clone_size: .; j_call: TRBJ2-3; cdr3_aa: CASSLALVAGGSTDTQYF
v_call: TRBV5-1; clone_size: .; j_call: TRBJ2-1; cdr3_aa: CASSRGTGNSNEQFF
v_call: TRBV5-1; clone_size: .; j_call: TRBJ2-7; cdr3_aa: CASSLSGTSGYEQYF
v_call: TRBV19; clone_size: .; j_call: TRBJ2-7; cdr3_aa: CASSHDDRGLGEQYF
v_call: TRBV24-1; clone_size: .; j_call: TRBJ1-2; cdr3_aa: CATSDALGQGVKGYTF
v_call: TRBV5-4; clone_size: .; j_call: TRBJ2-2; cdr3_aa: CATSRALAGTGELFF
v_call: TRBV2; clone_size: .; j_call: TRBJ2-7; cdr3_aa: CASSEQGIDEQYF
v_call: TRBV6-5; clone_size: .; j_call: TRBJ2-6; cdr3_aa: CASSYGTAAGANVLTF
v_call: TRBV5-4; clone_size: once; j_call: TRBJ2-7; cdr3_aa: CASSLVGQGNNEQYF
v_call: TRBV7-9; clone_size: .; j_call: TRBJ2-5; cdr3_aa: CASGGGLAGGRETQYF
v_call: TRBV5-6; clone_size: .; j_call: TRBJ1-5; cdr3_aa: CASSLAGSNQPQHF
v_call: TRBV18; clone_size: .; j_call: TRBJ1-4; cdr3_aa: CASSPPGQGLLENEKLFF
v_call: TRBV28; clone_size: .; j_call: TRBJ2-3; cdr3_aa: CASSFGGRSTDTQYF
v_call: TRBV2; clone_size: once; j_call: TRBJ1-1; cdr3_aa: CAGRQAIRLNTEAFF
v_call: TRBV5-1; clone_size: .; j_call: TRBJ2-1; cdr3_aa: CASSEAHSGQDEQFF
v_call: TRBV5-6; clone_size: .; j_call: TRBJ2-7; cdr3_aa: CASSLRGGLSSYEQYF
v_call: TRBV14; clone_size: .; j_call: TRBJ2-1; cdr3_aa: CASSQLTSGKIYEQFF
v_call: TRBV19; clone_size: .; j_call: TRBJ2-6; cdr3_aa: CASSIEGRQGLLFSGANVLTF
v_call: TRBV14; clone_size: .; j_call: TRBJ2-1; cdr3_aa: CASSQSLAGGNEQFF
v_call: TRBV19; clone_size: .; j_call: TRBJ2-1; cdr3_aa: CASSTPGVSYNEQFF
v_call: TRBV27; clone_size: .; j_call: TRBJ2-5; cdr3_aa: CASRLLAGADETQYF
v_call: TRBV19; clone_size: .; j_call: TRBJ2-1; cdr3_aa: CATEGGRGNEQFF
v_call: TRBV5-8; clone_size: .; j_call: TRBJ1-2; cdr3_aa: CASSWDRDGYTF
v_call: TRBV5-4; clone_size: .; j_call: TRBJ2-3; cdr3_aa: CASSLRASGGAGDTQYF
v_call: TRBV5-5; clone_size: .; j_call: TRBJ1-6; cdr3_aa: CASSLDPGGSPLHF
v_call: TRBV7-2; clone_size: once; j_call: TRBJ2-1; cdr3_aa: CASSLSGGKYNEQFF
v_call: TRBV5-1; clone_size: .; j_call: TRBJ2-2; cdr3_aa: CASSQRDLAVNTGELFF
v_call: TRBV5-4; clone_size: .; j_call: TRBJ2-3; cdr3_aa: CASRRAGNTDTQYF
v_call: TRBV5-4; clone_size: few; j_call: TRBJ2-7; cdr3_aa: CASSYFSAVHEQYF
v_call: TRBV7-9; clone_size: .; j_call: TRBJ1-2; cdr3_aa: CASSTGTGGRLGYGYTF